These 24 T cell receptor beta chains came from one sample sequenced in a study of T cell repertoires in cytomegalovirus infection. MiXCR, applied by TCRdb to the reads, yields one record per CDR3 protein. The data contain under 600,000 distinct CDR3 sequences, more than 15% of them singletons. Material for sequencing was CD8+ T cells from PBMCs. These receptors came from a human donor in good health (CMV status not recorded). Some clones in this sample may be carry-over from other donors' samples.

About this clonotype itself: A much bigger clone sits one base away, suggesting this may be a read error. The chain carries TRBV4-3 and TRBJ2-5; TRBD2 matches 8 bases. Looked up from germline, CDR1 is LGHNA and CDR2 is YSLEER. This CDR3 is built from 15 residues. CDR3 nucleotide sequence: TGCGCCAGCAGCCACCTGGGAGCGGGGGAAGAGACCAAGTACTTC. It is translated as CASSHLGAGEETKYF.

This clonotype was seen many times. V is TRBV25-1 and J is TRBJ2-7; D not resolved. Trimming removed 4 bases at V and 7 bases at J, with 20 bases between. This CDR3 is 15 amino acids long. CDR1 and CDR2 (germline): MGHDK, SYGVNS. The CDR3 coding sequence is TGTGCCAGCAGTGGGCCCCGGGTCTCTGTAGGAGAGCAGTACTTC. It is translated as CASSGPRVSVGEQYF.

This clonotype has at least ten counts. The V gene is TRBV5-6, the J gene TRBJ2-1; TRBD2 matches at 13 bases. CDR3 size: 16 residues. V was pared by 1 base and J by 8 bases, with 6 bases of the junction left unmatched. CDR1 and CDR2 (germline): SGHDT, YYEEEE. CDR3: CASSLILAGGYYEQFF. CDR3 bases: TGTGCCAGCAGCTTGATACTAGCGGGGGGGTACTATGAGCAGTTCTTC. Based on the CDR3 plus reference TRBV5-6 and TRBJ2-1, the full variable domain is DAGVTQSPTHLIKTRGQQVTLRCSPKSGHDTVSWYQQALGQGPQFIFQYYEEEERQRGNFPDRFSGHQFPNYSSELNVNALLLGDSALYLCASSLILAGGYYEQFFGPGTRLTVL.

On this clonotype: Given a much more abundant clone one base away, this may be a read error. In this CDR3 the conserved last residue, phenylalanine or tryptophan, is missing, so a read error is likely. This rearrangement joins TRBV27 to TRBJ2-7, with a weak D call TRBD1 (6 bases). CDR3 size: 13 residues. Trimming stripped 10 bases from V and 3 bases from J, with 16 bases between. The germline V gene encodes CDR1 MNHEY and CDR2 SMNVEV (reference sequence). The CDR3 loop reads CAMPRRGGYEQYL. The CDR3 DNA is TGTGCCATGCCCCGAAGAGGGGGCTACGAGCAGTACTTA.

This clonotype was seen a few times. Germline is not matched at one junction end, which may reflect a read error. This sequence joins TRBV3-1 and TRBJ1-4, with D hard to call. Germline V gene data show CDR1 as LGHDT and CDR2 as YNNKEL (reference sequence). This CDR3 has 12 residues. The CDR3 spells CASSQDPRKLFF. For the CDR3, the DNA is TGTGCCAGTAGCCAAGACCCACGGAAACTGTTTTTT. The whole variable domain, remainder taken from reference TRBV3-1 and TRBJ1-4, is DTAVSQTPKYLVTQMGNDKSIKCEQNLGHDTMYWYKQDSKKFLKIMFSYNNKELIINETVPNRFSPKSPDKAHLNLHINSLELGDSAVYFCASSQDPRKLFFGSGTQLSVL.

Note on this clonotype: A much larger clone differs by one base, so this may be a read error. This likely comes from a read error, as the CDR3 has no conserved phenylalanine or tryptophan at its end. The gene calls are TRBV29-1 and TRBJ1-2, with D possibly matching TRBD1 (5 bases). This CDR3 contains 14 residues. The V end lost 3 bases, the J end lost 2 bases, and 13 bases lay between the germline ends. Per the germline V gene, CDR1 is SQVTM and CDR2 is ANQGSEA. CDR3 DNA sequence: TGCAGCGTTGATCCCTCAGGGACCAACTATGGCTACACCTTA. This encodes CSVDPSGTNYGYTL.

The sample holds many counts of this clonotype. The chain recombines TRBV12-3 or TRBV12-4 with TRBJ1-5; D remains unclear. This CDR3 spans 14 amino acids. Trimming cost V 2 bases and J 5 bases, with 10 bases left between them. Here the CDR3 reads CASSLKFGDQPQHF. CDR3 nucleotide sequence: TGTGCCAGCAGTTTAAAGTTCGGAGATCAGCCCCAGCATTTT.

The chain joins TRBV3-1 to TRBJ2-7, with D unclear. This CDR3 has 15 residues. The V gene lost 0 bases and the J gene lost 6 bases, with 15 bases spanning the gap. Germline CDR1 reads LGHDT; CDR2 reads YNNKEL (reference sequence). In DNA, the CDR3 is TGTGCCAGCAGCCAAGAGGTGACTCTTTTCGGCGAGCAGTACTTC. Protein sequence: CASSQEVTLFGEQYF.

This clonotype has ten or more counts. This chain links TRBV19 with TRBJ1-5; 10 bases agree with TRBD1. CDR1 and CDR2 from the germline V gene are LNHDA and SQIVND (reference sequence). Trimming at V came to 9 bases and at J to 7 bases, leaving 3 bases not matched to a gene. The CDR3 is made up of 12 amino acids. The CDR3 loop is CASGTGEQPQHF. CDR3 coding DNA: TGTGCCAGCGGGACAGGGGAACAGCCCCAGCATTTT.

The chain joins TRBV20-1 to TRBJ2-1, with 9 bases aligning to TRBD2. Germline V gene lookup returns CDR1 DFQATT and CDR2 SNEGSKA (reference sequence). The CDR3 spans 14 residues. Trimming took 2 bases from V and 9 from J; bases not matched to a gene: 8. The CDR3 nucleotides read TGCAGTGCTAGACTCCGGACTAGCGTCGGTGAGCAGTTCTTC. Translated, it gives CSARLRTSVGEQFF.

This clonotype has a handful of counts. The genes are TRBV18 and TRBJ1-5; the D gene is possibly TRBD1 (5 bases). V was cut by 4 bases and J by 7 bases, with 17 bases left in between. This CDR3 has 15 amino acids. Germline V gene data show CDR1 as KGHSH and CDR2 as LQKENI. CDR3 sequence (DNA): TGTGCCAGCTCACGAAGGGGACCGTGGCGCCAGCCCCAGCATTTT. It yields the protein CASSRRGPWRQPQHF.

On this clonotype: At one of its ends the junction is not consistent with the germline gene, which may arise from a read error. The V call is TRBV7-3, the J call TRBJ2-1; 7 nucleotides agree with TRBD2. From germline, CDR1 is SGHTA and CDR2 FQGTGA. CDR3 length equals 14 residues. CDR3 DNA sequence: TGTACCAGCAGCTTAGGACTAGGGGAGAATGAGCAGTTCTTC. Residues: CTSSLGLGENEQFF.

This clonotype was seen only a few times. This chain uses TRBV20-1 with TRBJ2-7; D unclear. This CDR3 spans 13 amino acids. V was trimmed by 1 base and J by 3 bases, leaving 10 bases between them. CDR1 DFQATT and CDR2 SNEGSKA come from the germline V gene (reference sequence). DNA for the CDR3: TGCAGTGCTAGAGGGGTACCGGGCTACGAGCAGTACTTC. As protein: CSARGVPGYEQYF.

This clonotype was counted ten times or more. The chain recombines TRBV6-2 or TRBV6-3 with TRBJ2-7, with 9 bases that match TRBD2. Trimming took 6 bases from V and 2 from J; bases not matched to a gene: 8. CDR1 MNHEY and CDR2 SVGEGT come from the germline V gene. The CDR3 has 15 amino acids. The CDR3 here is CASSSYSGSTYEQYF. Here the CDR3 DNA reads TGTGCCAGCAGCTCATATAGCGGGAGTACCTACGAGCAGTACTTC.

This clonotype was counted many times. CDR3 DNA sequence: TGTGCCAGCACCTTGTGGGACAGGGGAAATAATTCACCCCTCCACTTT. Residues: CASTLWDRGNNSPLHF. This chain links TRBV11-2 with TRBJ1-6; 10 positions agree with TRBD1. Germline-derived CDR1 and CDR2 are SGHAT and FQNNGV. Trimming took 7 bases from V and 5 from J; bases not matched to a gene: 8. The CDR3 is 16 amino acids.

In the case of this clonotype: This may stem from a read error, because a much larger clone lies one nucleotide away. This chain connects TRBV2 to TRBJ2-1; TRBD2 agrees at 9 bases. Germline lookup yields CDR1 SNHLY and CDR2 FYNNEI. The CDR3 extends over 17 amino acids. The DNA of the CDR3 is TGTGCCAGCAGTGGTCCCGGGACTAGCAACTCCTACTATGAGCAGTTCTTC. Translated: CASSGPGTSNSYYEQFF.

CDR3 protein: CASSPLSPDTQYF. The CDR3 region has the DNA TGTGCCAGTAGTCCACTAAGTCCTGATACGCAGTATTTT. This chain links TRBV19 with TRBJ2-3; D remains ambiguous. Germline V lookup: CDR1 LNHDA, CDR2 SQIVND (reference sequence). V was pared by 5 bases and J by 6 bases, with 12 bases between. CDR3 length equals 13 residues.

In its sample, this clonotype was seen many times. The CDR3 here is CASRPPGTSGHEQFF. The DNA for the CDR3 is TGTGCCAGCCGTCCCCCCGGGACTAGCGGCCATGAGCAGTTCTTC. The chain couples TRBV12-3 or TRBV12-4 to TRBJ2-1; 11 nucleotides align to TRBD2. The CDR3 contains 15 residues. Trimming at V came to 8 bases and at J to 8 bases, leaving 11 bases not matched to a gene.

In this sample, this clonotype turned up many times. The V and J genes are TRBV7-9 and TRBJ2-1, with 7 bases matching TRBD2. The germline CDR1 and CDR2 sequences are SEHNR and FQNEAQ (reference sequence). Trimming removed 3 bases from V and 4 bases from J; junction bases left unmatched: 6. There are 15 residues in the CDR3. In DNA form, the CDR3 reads TGTGCCAGCAGCTTGCGACTAGCCTTATACAATGAGCAGTTCTTC. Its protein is CASSLRLALYNEQFF. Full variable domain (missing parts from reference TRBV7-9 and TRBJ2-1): DTGVSQNPRHKITKRGQNVTFRCDPISEHNRLYWYRQTLGQGPEFLTYFQNEAQLEKSRLLSDRFSAERPKGSFSTLEIQRTEQGDSAMYLCASSLRLALYNEQFFGPGTRLTVL.

The CDR3, as DNA: TGTGCCAGCAGCCTCATGACTAGCGGGAGAGCATTCTACGAGCAGTACTTC. Amino acid sequence: CASSLMTSGRAFYEQYF. The J gene is TRBJ2-7, the V gene TRBV3-1, with 12 bases that match TRBD2. The V and J ends lost 4 bases and 3 bases, in that order; junction bases with no gene match: 10. Germline CDR1 LGHDT, CDR2 YNNKEL (reference sequence). This CDR3 region has 17 residues.

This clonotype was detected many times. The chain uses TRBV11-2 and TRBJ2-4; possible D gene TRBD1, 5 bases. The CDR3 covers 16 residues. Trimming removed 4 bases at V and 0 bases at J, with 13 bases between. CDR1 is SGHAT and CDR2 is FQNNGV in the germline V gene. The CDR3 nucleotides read TGTGCCAGCAGCTCAAAACAGGCATTAGCCAAAAACATTCAGTACTTC. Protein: CASSSKQALAKNIQYF. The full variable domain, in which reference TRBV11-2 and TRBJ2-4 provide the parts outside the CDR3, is EAGVAQSPRYKIIEKRQSVAFWCNPISGHATLYWYQQILGQGPKLLIQFQNNGVVDDSQLPKDRFSAERLKGVDSTLKIQPAKLEDSAVYLCASSSKQALAKNIQYFGAGTRLSVL.

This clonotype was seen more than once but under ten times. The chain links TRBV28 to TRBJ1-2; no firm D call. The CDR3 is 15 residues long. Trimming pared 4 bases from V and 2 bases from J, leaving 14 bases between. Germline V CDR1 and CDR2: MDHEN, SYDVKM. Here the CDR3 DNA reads TGTGCCAGCAGTTCCCCTCCTCTTCCCAACTATGGCTACACCTTC. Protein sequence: CASSSPPLPNYGYTF.

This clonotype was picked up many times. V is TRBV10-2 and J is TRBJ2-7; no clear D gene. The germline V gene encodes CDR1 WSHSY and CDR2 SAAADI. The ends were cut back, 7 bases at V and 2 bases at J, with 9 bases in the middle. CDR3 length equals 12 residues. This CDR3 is CASTHGAYEQYF. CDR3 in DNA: TGCGCCAGCACCCACGGAGCCTACGAGCAGTACTTC.

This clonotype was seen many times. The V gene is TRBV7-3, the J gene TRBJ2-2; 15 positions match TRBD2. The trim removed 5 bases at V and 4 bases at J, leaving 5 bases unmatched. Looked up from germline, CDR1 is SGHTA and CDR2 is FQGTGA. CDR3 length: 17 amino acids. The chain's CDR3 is CASSPRTSGGGTGELFF. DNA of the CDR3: TGTGCCAGCAGCCCGAGGACTAGCGGGGGGGGCACCGGGGAGCTGTTTTTT.